This T cell receptor beta chain originates from a study of control samples from healthy donors and cancer patients. The data were produced by immunoSEQ multiplex PCR, yet TCRdb's version contains in-frame clones alone and is incomplete. The sample lists about 160,000 clones; 96% were seen once. Trimming at V came to 2 bases and at J to 5 bases, leaving 4 bases not matched to a gene. Germline CDR1 reads SEHNR; CDR2 reads FQNEAQ (reference sequence). This CDR3 has 15 amino acids. The chain has TRBV7-9 and TRBJ2-7, with 12 bases that match TRBD1. The sequencing input was blood. This sequence originates from a woman younger than 45 in good health. The CDR3 sequence: CASSLPGTGGHEQYF. The CDR3 coding sequence is TGTGCCAGCAGCTTACCCGGGACAGGGGGCCACGAGCAGTACTTC.